This T cell receptor beta chain was profiled in a study of OX40 agonist ivuxolimab in advanced cancers. Study-level information: Checkpoint inhibitors had been given previously to under 50% of patients. General study findings and limits: In a subset of nonresponders, normalized T-cell clonal expansion was also low.

The cohort excluded patients with autoimmune disease history or systemic immunosuppression. Concerning this clone itself: What it binds is not known.

TCRdb's copy holds only in-frame clones and misses some; the assay was immunoSEQ multiplex PCR. The sample includes 30,000 to 35,000 clones, roughly 91% of them seen just once. The V gene lost 5 bases and the J gene lost 3 bases, with 11 bases spanning the gap. CDR1 and CDR2 (germline): SGHVS, FQNEAQ. The CDR3 is 13 residues long. The clonotype comes from an adult with an advanced solid tumor such as melanoma, head and neck, liver or kidney cancer. This specimen was CD4+ or CD8+ T cells sorted from blood, taken in a trial of the OX40 agonist ivuxolimab. The chain is built from TRBV7-8 and TRBJ2-7; D is unclear. CDR3 sequence: CASSRTRGYEQYF. The CDR3 coding sequence is TGTGCCAGCAGCCGGACCCGTGGCTACGAGCAGTACTTC.